This entry is about one T cell receptor (beta chain). Antigen: not known. These data originate in a study of cytomegalovirus exposure and HLA in healthy donors. The study's findings and limits: The authors considered a cluster of highly shared sequence variants likely to be a sequencing artifact. The study flagged some 170 TCR beta chains as cytomegalovirus-associated. Most TCR sequences were uncommon, yet certain public TCRs appeared in many donors.

Vbeta (60) and Jbeta (13) primers were used in the PCR. Sequencing used immunoSEQ multiplex PCR; TCRdb keeps in-frame clones, though not all of them. The sample records 95,000 to 100,000 clones, approximately 76% being singletons. Trimming stripped 4 bases from V and 4 bases from J, with 10 bases between. The CDR3 covers 12 residues. Germline V CDR1 and CDR2: SQVTM, ANQGSEA. The sequenced material came from PBMCs. The V and J genes are TRBV29-1 and TRBJ2-5; D is undetermined. This sequence originates from a middle-aged man in good health and CMV-seronegative. The CDR3: CSVGSQSETQYF. DNA of the CDR3: TGCAGCGTTGGTAGCCAGTCAGAGACCCAGTACTTC.